These 30 T cell receptor beta chains were sequenced from one sample in a study of T cell changes during pregnancy in multiple sclerosis. Some clones are missing from TCRdb's copy, which holds only in-frame ones; the method was immunoSEQ multiplex PCR. Of under 40,000 clones listed, 80% to 95% are singletons. The specimen was CD8+ T cells from peripheral blood mononuclear cells, collected before pregnancy. These receptors were collected from a female donor with multiple sclerosis, enrolled in a pregnancy study.

The rearrangement joins TRBV5-6 to TRBJ1-5, with 9 bases identical to TRBD1. CDR3 length: 16 residues. CDR1 is SGHDT, CDR2 YYEEEE, per germline. V shed 4 bases and J 4 bases; nucleotides not matched to a gene: 9. In DNA, the CDR3 is TGTGCCAGCAGCCCCATGGGACAGGGCGCGAATCAGCCCCAGCATTTT. It encodes CASSPMGQGANQPQHF. Supplemented by reference TRBV5-6 and TRBJ1-5, the full variable domain reads DAGVTQSPTHLIKTRGQQVTLRCSPKSGHDTVSWYQQALGQGPQFIFQYYEEEERQRGNFPDRFSGHQFPNYSSELNVNALLLGDSALYLCASSPMGQGANQPQHFGDGTRLSIL.

The gene calls are TRBV5-1 and TRBJ2-1; 8 nucleotides match TRBD2. Germline CDR1 is SGHRS and CDR2 is YFSETQ. After removal of 4 bases from V and 0 bases from J, the junction contained 12 bases not matched to a gene. This CDR3 comprises 18 residues. The CDR3 DNA is TGCGCCAGCAGCCCGTTATCTGCGGGGGGCCTCTCCTACAATGAGCAGTTCTTC. Translation: CASSPLSAGGLSYNEQFF.

V gene TRBV6-5 combines with J gene TRBJ2-3; 7 bases are shared with TRBD1. The V gene's germline CDR1 is MNHEY and CDR2 SVGAGI. The J segment lost 6 bases and the V segment lost 3 bases, leaving 6 bases of the junction unmatched. The CDR3 consists of 14 residues. The CDR3 DNA reads as TGTGCCAGCAGTTATGACAGGGTAACGGATACGCAGTATTTT. Translation: CASSYDRVTDTQYF.

Of note for this clone: This same CDR3 is encoded by further DNA sequences in the sample. The rearrangement uses TRBV9 and TRBJ1-6; D not resolved. Germline CDR1 is SGDLS and CDR2 is YYNGEE. Trimming left V 0 bases short and J 10 bases short, with 5 bases between. The CDR3 totals 12 residues. The CDR3 loop reads CASSVGSSPLHF. CDR3 DNA sequence: TGTGCCAGCAGCGTAGGTTCGTCACCCCTCCACTTT.

Judged by abundance, this clone is medium-sized. The V gene is TRBV27, the J gene TRBJ1-4, with 9 bases lining up with TRBD1. The trim removed 5 bases at V and 5 bases at J, leaving 6 bases unmatched. This CDR3 region has 15 residues. Germline CDR1 and CDR2: MNHEY and SMNVEV (reference sequence). The CDR3: CASSAGTGMNEKLFF. The DNA of the CDR3 is TGTGCCAGCAGTGCCGGGACAGGGATGAATGAAAAACTGTTTTTT. Based on the CDR3 plus reference TRBV27 and TRBJ1-4, the full variable domain is EAQVTQNPRYLITVTGKKLTVTCSQNMNHEYMSWYRQDPGLGLRQIYYSMNVEVTDKGDVPEGYKVSRKEKRNFPLILESPSPNQTSLYFCASSAGTGMNEKLFFGSGTQLSVL.

The chain couples TRBV29-1 to TRBJ2-1; D perhaps matches TRBD1 (6 bases). The CDR3 has 11 amino acids. The V and J ends lost 7 bases and 7 bases respectively, with 11 bases between them. Germline V gives CDR1 SQVTM, CDR2 ANQGSEA. CDR3 loop: CSGYRANEQFF. CDR3 DNA sequence: TGCAGCGGATACAGGGCTAATGAGCAGTTCTTC.

The rearrangement joins TRBV9 to TRBJ1-1; 7 positions match TRBD1. Germline trimming cut 3 bases from V and 4 bases from J; bases unmatched to any gene: 3. Germline lookup yields CDR1 SGDLS and CDR2 YYNGEE. This CDR3 is 13 amino acids long. The CDR3 DNA reads as TGTGCCAGCAGCGGAGACAGGGCCACTGAAGCTTTCTTT. Translating gives CASSGDRATEAFF.

The table lists this clone with a count of one. V usage is TRBV5-1 and J usage is TRBJ1-2; TRBD1 aligns across 9 bases. Trimming cost V 2 bases and J 0 bases; bases outside gene matches: 11. In germline, CDR1 is SGHRS, CDR2 YFSETQ. CDR3 length equals 18 residues. CDR3 region: CASSFYLTGGTSNYGYTF. The DNA of the CDR3 is TGCGCCAGCAGCTTCTACTTGACAGGGGGTACCTCTAACTATGGCTACACCTTC.

This rearrangement joins TRBV2 to TRBJ2-4, with a possible D match to TRBD1 (7 bases). Trimming shortened V by 6 bases and J by 6 bases, and 15 bases separated the two germline ends. Germline CDR1 reads SNHLY; CDR2 reads FYNNEI. The CDR3 runs 14 residues. CDR3 coding DNA: TGTGCCAGCAGGGCCAGGGGGGTGGGAAACATTCAGTACTTC. Translating it yields CASRARGVGNIQYF.

The chain couples TRBV28 to TRBJ1-2; 7 nucleotides line up with TRBD1. CDR3 length: 16 amino acids. Per germline, CDR1 MDHEN and CDR2 SYDVKM. V shed 6 bases and J 6 bases; nucleotides not matched to a gene: 16. In DNA, the CDR3 is TGTGCCAGCAGCTTCGCCCGGACAGGTAGTATCGATGGCTACACCTTC. This codes for CASSFARTGSIDGYTF.

V is TRBV7-2 and J is TRBJ2-1; 13 nucleotides line up with TRBD2. The CDR3 totals 16 residues. The germline gives CDR1 SGHTA, CDR2 FQGNSA. V lost 5 bases, J lost 8 bases, and 9 bases stayed unmatched. Here the CDR3 reads CASSHRGLAGVDEQFF. The CDR3 DNA reads TGTGCCAGCAGCCACCGCGGACTAGCGGGAGTAGATGAGCAGTTCTTC.

This clone was seen only a few times. The gene calls are TRBV11-2 and TRBJ2-1; no clear D. Germline V gene sequence: CDR1 SGHAT, CDR2 FQNNGV. The CDR3 runs 12 residues. The V gene lost 5 bases and the J gene lost 6 bases, with 8 bases spanning the gap. CDR3 DNA: TGTGCCAGCAGCCCAGGCAGCAATGAGCAGTTCTTC. This translates into CASSPGSNEQFF. The full variable domain, with the rest looked up from reference TRBV11-2 and TRBJ2-1, is EAGVAQSPRYKIIEKRQSVAFWCNPISGHATLYWYQQILGQGPKLLIQFQNNGVVDDSQLPKDRFSAERLKGVDSTLKIQPAKLEDSAVYLCASSPGSNEQFFGPGTRLTVL.

This clone was counted between two and nine times. The V gene is TRBV27, the J gene TRBJ2-7; tentatively, D is TRBD1 (5 bases). Trimming cost V 5 bases and J 4 bases, with 15 bases left between them. Germline V gives CDR1 MNHEY, CDR2 SMNVEV (reference sequence). The CDR3 spans 14 residues. The CDR3 loop is CASSVTVPPYEQYF. DNA for the CDR3: TGTGCCAGCAGTGTGACAGTGCCACCTTACGAGCAGTACTTC.

Only one count was recorded for this clone. The chain is built from TRBV29-1 and TRBJ1-2, with 9 bases identical to TRBD1. CDR1 and CDR2 (germline): SQVTM, ANQGSEA. The CDR3 loop spans 13 amino acids. V was clipped by 7 bases and J by 8 bases; unmatched bases: 11. CDR3 DNA sequence: TGCAGCGCCGCCGTCGGGACAGGGAAGGGCTACACCTTC. It codes for CSAAVGTGKGYTF.

The gene calls are TRBV27 and TRBJ1-4; 9 bases align to TRBD1. The V gene end was trimmed by 8 bases and the J gene end by 8 bases; junction bases not matched to a gene: 9. Per the germline V gene, CDR1 is MNHEY and CDR2 is SMNVEV (reference sequence). This CDR3 contains 14 residues. The CDR3 spells CASGLGQGGEKLFF. DNA of the CDR3: TGTGCCAGCGGGCTGGGACAGGGAGGCGAAAAACTGTTTTTT.

V usage is TRBV2 and J usage is TRBJ2-1, with 15 bases fitting TRBD2. CDR1 and CDR2 from the germline V gene are SNHLY and FYNNEI. This CDR3 has 15 residues. J was trimmed by 8 bases and V by 1 base; bases with no gene match: 0. CDR3 protein: CASSEGTSGRDEQFF. CDR3 in DNA: TGTGCCAGCAGTGAAGGGACTAGCGGGAGGGATGAGCAGTTCTTC.

The rearrangement uses TRBV7-9 and TRBJ1-2; no clear D gene. Germline lookup yields CDR1 SEHNR and CDR2 FQNEAQ (reference sequence). V was pared by 5 bases and J by 4 bases, with 11 bases between. This CDR3 region has 13 residues. The CDR3 reads CASSPPEAYGYTF. For the CDR3, the DNA is TGTGCCAGCAGCCCCCCGGAGGCCTATGGCTACACCTTC.

The chain combines TRBV5-1 with TRBJ2-7, with 12 bases matching TRBD1. Germline-derived CDR1 and CDR2 are SGHRS and YFSETQ. The CDR3 totals 15 residues. V was pared by 6 bases and J by 1 base, with 5 bases of the junction left unmatched. CDR3 residues: CASKGQGARSYEQYF. In DNA form, the CDR3 reads TGCGCCAGCAAGGGACAGGGGGCGCGGTCCTACGAGCAGTACTTC.

The chain recombines TRBV5-1 with TRBJ2-7; D uncertain. The CDR3 runs to 13 residues. The germline V gene encodes CDR1 SGHRS and CDR2 YFSETQ. Trimming took 4 bases from V and 2 from J, leaving 10 bases between them. CDR3: CASSATGTYEQYF. CDR3 DNA: TGCGCCAGCAGCGCGACTGGTACCTACGAGCAGTACTTC. The full variable domain, its missing parts supplied by reference TRBV5-1 and TRBJ2-7, is KAGVTQTPRYLIKTRGQQVTLSCSPISGHRSVSWYQQTPGQGLQFLFEYFSETQRNKGNFPGRFSGRQFSNSRSEMNVSTLELGDSALYLCASSATGTYEQYFGPGTRLTVT.

This clone was found once. The gene calls are TRBV12-2 and TRBJ1-2; the table calls TRBD1, which could not be checked here. TRBV12-2 is shown as a pseudogene. The CDR3 is 14 residues long. CDR3 nucleotides: TGTGCAAGTCGGGTCGTCAGGGGGCTAAGTGGCTACACCTTC. It yields the protein CASRVVRGLSGYTF.

The V gene is TRBV6-1, the J gene TRBJ2-3; D gene ambiguous. The CDR3 has 15 residues. V lost 4 bases and J lost 0, with 11 bases in between. The germline CDR1 and CDR2 sequences are MNHNS and SASEGT. CDR3 loop: CASSVTVTSTDTQYF. As DNA, the CDR3 is TGTGCCAGCAGTGTTACAGTCACTAGCACAGATACGCAGTATTTT.

The V call is TRBV9, the J call TRBJ2-5; D uncertain. The length of the CDR3 is 14 residues. V dropped 0 bases and J dropped 0 bases, with 6 bases sitting between them. Germline CDR1 reads SGDLS; CDR2 reads YYNGEE. The CDR3 spells CASSVESDQETQYF. CDR3 sequence (DNA): TGTGCCAGCAGCGTAGAATCCGACCAAGAGACCCAGTACTTC.

The chain carries TRBV27 and TRBJ2-1; TRBD2 matches at 12 bases. Germline CDR1 MNHEY, CDR2 SMNVEV (reference sequence). The CDR3 is made up of 14 amino acids. Unmatched junction bases numbered 3, after V lost 6 bases and J lost 6 bases. The CDR3, as DNA: TGTGCCAGCAGCCCTAGCGGGAGGGGCAATGAGCAGTTCTTC. Amino acids: CASSPSGRGNEQFF.

Worth noting for this clone: One end of the junction fails to match germline, which may point to a read error. This chain uses TRBV6-1 with TRBJ1-5, with TRBD1 matching 8 bases. Germline loops: CDR1 MNHNS, CDR2 SASEGT. CDR3 size: 17 residues. CDR3 in amino acids: CASSERPQGVKNQLQHF. Written as DNA, the CDR3 is TGTGCCAGCAGTGAACGCCCACAGGGGGTTAAGAATCAGCTCCAGCATTTT.

The gene calls are TRBV10-3 and TRBJ1-1; 8 bases fit TRBD1. V trimming: 10 bases; J trimming: 6 bases; junction bases outside the gene matches: 4. The CDR3 has 11 amino acids. The germline V gene has CDR1 ENHRY and CDR2 SYGVKD. CDR3 residues: CATGQGPEAFF. As DNA, the CDR3 is TGTGCCACCGGACAGGGACCTGAAGCTTTCTTT.

The chain is built from TRBV27 and TRBJ1-5; D gene ambiguous. This CDR3 contains 12 residues. Per the germline V gene, CDR1 is MNHEY and CDR2 is SMNVEV (reference sequence). Between the trimmed V and J ends, which lost 4 bases and 3 bases, there was a span of 4 bases. Written as DNA, the CDR3 is TGTGCCAGCAGTTCCCTCAATCAGCCCCAGCATTTT. It specifies CASSSLNQPQHF.

This sequence joins TRBV6-5 and TRBJ2-1; tentatively, D is TRBD2 (6 bases). The germline V and J ends were trimmed by 4 bases and 10 bases, with 17 bases remaining between them. The CDR3 loop spans 14 amino acids. Per the germline V gene, CDR1 is MNHEY and CDR2 is SVGAGI. The CDR3 nucleotides are TGTGCCAGCAGTTCCGACTCTTCGGGGAGGGAGCAGTTCTTC. Translation gives CASSSDSSGREQFF.

The chain links TRBV13 to TRBJ2-7; 8 positions agree with TRBD2. This CDR3 is 15 amino acids long. The germline V gene encodes CDR1 PRHDT and CDR2 FYEKMQ (reference sequence). Germline trimming cut 4 bases from V and 5 bases from J; bases unmatched to any gene: 10. CDR3 in amino acids: CASSSHGGGRNEQYF. The CDR3 bases are TGTGCCAGCAGCTCACATGGCGGGGGGAGGAACGAGCAGTACTTC.

The rearrangement uses TRBV6-4 and TRBJ2-3; TRBD2 matches 7 bases. The CDR3 spans 13 residues. The junction had 3 bases not matched to a gene; V was cut back by 6 bases and J by 3 bases. The germline gives CDR1 MRHNA, CDR2 SNTAGT. The CDR3 loop is CASSAGETDTQYF. CDR3 coding DNA: TGTGCCAGCAGCGCGGGGGAGACAGATACGCAGTATTTT.

This rearrangement joins TRBV2 to TRBJ2-1; the match to TRBD2 covers 7 bases. The J segment lost 4 bases and the V segment lost 2 bases, leaving 11 bases of the junction unmatched. This CDR3 comprises 17 residues. Germline loops: CDR1 SNHLY, CDR2 FYNNEI. The CDR3 spells CASSERGGGRAYNEQFF. CDR3 sequence (DNA): TGTGCCAGCAGTGAACGAGGTGGGGGGAGGGCGTACAATGAGCAGTTCTTC.